Each of the 27 T cell receptor beta chains below was sequenced from the same sample in a study of blood T cell repertoires in COVID-19. The assay was immunoSEQ multiplex PCR, and TCRdb's table has in-frame clones only and misses some. The data hold about 320,000 clones, with 89% observed a single time. The sequenced sample was PBMCs or T cells enriched from blood (not recorded which). Receptors originate from a man between 60 and 70 years old who had recovered from COVID-19.

J is TRBJ2-7 and V is TRBV7-6; 9 nucleotides line up with TRBD1. V gave up 4 bases and J gave up 2 bases; unmatched junction bases: 6. The CDR3 is 15 residues long. Germline CDR1 is SGHVS and CDR2 is FNYEAQ. CDR3 residues: CASSSYRGLPYEQYF. The CDR3 nucleotides are TGTGCCAGCAGCTCCTACAGGGGGCTTCCCTACGAGCAGTACTTC.

This chain connects TRBV24-1 to TRBJ2-2; no reliable D call. The CDR3 has 12 amino acids. V dropped 1 base and J dropped 8 bases, with 4 bases sitting between them. Germline assignment: CDR1 KGHDR and CDR2 SFDVKD. In DNA, the CDR3 is TGTGCCACCAGTGATTTATTAGGGGAGCTGTTTTTT. Encoded protein: CATSDLLGELFF.

In DNA form, the CDR3 reads TGCAGCGTTGGAGTAGCGGGAGGGTTCAATGAGCAGTTCTTC. Its protein product is CSVGVAGGFNEQFF. V gene TRBV29-1 combines with J gene TRBJ2-1; 11 bases align to TRBD2. CDR1 and CDR2 from the germline V gene are SQVTM and ANQGSEA. CDR3 length: 14 amino acids. The ends lost 4 bases at V and 6 bases at J; junction bases unmatched: 5.

This chain connects TRBV3-1 (or the pseudogene TRBV3-2) to TRBJ2-7; no clear D. CDR3 size: 14 residues. Trimming pared 1 base from V and 1 base from J, leaving 8 bases between. Germline V gene data show CDR1 as LGHDT and CDR2 as YNNKEL (reference sequence). The CDR3 sequence is CASSQVTASYEQYF. DNA of the CDR3: TGTGCCAGCAGCCAAGTTACAGCATCCTACGAGCAGTACTTC.

The count of this clone is one. The V gene is TRBV10-1, the J gene TRBJ2-5; perhaps TRBD1 as D (7 bases). This CDR3 is built from 18 residues. Germline V lookup: CDR1 WNHNN, CDR2 SYGVQD (reference sequence). V lost 3 bases to trimming and J lost 2 bases, with 22 bases between them. CDR3 in DNA: TGCGCCAGCAGTGACCAGGGGGTGGGGGGCTCAGGGCAAGAGACCCAGTACTTC. Translated: CASSDQGVGGSGQETQYF.

The rearrangement links TRBV27 to TRBJ1-1, with 7 bases identical to TRBD1. Germline-derived CDR1 and CDR2 are MNHEY and SMNVEV (reference sequence). V shed 1 base, J shed 7 bases, and the junction held 6 bases outside the gene matches. This CDR3 region has 14 residues. This CDR3 is CASSLLGTANEAFF. CDR3 sequence (DNA): TGTGCCAGCAGTTTATTGGGGACAGCTAATGAAGCTTTCTTT.

The CDR3: CASRHLVQGNQPQHF. CDR3 nucleotides: TGTGCCAGCAGGCATTTGGTACAGGGAAATCAGCCCCAGCATTTT. The V gene is TRBV3-1 (or the pseudogene TRBV3-2), the J gene TRBJ1-5; a weak D match, TRBD1 (6 bases). V lost 6 bases and J lost 4, with 16 bases in between. There are 15 residues in the CDR3. The germline V gene encodes CDR1 LGHDT and CDR2 YNNKEL (reference sequence).

The chain couples TRBV5-4 to TRBJ2-7; 11 bases align to TRBD2. CDR3 length equals 14 residues. CDR1 SGHNT and CDR2 YYREEE come from the germline V gene (reference sequence). Trimming cost V 2 bases and J 5 bases; bases outside gene matches: 3. CDR3 in DNA: TGTGCCAGCAGCTTACGACTAGCGGGAAACGAGCAGTACTTC. Its protein product is CASSLRLAGNEQYF.

This clone was detected a few times. J is TRBJ2-5 and V is TRBV7-2; 8 positions match TRBD1. The CDR3 is 14 residues long. CDR1 SGHTA and CDR2 FQGNSA come from the germline V gene. J was trimmed by 4 bases and V by 4 bases; bases with no gene match: 5. In DNA, the CDR3 is TGTGCCAGCAGCTCGACAGGGGATTTAGAGACCCAGTACTTC. It codes for CASSSTGDLETQYF.

The chain recombines TRBV2 with TRBJ1-4, with a tentative D call TRBD1 (5 bases). The germline V gene has CDR1 SNHLY and CDR2 FYNNEI. With 6 bases removed from V and 5 bases from J, the gap between germline ends came to 16 bases. This CDR3 has 15 residues. The CDR3 sequence is CASSRMAGWNEKLFF. The DNA for the CDR3 is TGTGCCAGCAGCCGAATGGCAGGGTGGAATGAAAAACTGTTTTTT. Full variable domain (missing parts from reference TRBV2 and TRBJ1-4): EPEVTQTPSHQVTQMGQEVILRCVPISNHLYFYWYRQILGQKVEFLVSFYNNEISEKSEIFDDQFSVERPDGSNFTLKIRSTKLEDSAMYFCASSRMAGWNEKLFFGSGTQLSVL.

The rearrangement joins TRBV15 to TRBJ1-1, with D possibly matching TRBD1 (5 bases). CDR1 and CDR2 (germline): LNHNV, YYDKDF (reference sequence). This CDR3 spans 14 amino acids. The V gene lost 3 bases and the J gene lost 4 bases, with 12 bases spanning the gap. This chain's CDR3 is CATSRDMASTEAFF. DNA for the CDR3: TGTGCCACCAGCAGGGACATGGCCAGCACTGAAGCTTTCTTT.

The chain couples TRBV14 to TRBJ1-4; D may be TRBD1 (5 bases). V lost 0 bases, J lost 3 bases, and 8 bases lay in between. The CDR3 loop spans 15 amino acids. Germline V gene data show CDR1 as SGHDN and CDR2 as FVKESK. CDR3 in amino acids: CASSQDWGANEKLFF. DNA for the CDR3: TGTGCCAGCAGCCAAGACTGGGGGGCTAATGAAAAACTGTTTTTT.

The rearrangement links TRBV19 to TRBJ2-7, with D perhaps matching TRBD1 (6 bases). Deletions cut 6 bases from V and 0 bases from J, with 15 bases between. Germline-derived CDR1 and CDR2 are LNHDA and SQIVND (reference sequence). This CDR3 spans 15 amino acids. The CDR3 DNA reads as TGTGCCAGTAGCCTACAGGGAAAAACCTCCTACGAGCAGTACTTC. This codes for CASSLQGKTSYEQYF.

V is TRBV9 and J is TRBJ1-3; D ambiguous. This CDR3 contains 16 residues. The germline V and J ends were trimmed by 0 bases and 0 bases, with 10 bases remaining between them. From germline, CDR1 is SGDLS and CDR2 YYNGEE. The CDR3 DNA follows: TGTGCCAGCAGCGTAGGCGGCAGTGTCTCTGGAAACACCATATATTTT. The encoded protein is CASSVGGSVSGNTIYF.

This sequence joins TRBV2 and TRBJ1-5; D possibly corresponds to TRBD1 (6 bases). V lost 7 bases, J lost 3 bases, and 10 bases lay in between. In germline, CDR1 is SNHLY, CDR2 FYNNEI. This CDR3 has 13 amino acids. CDR3 amino acids: CASKRQANQPQHF. The CDR3 bases are TGTGCCAGCAAGCGACAGGCCAATCAGCCCCAGCATTTT. Full variable domain (missing parts from reference TRBV2 and TRBJ1-5): EPEVTQTPSHQVTQMGQEVILRCVPISNHLYFYWYRQILGQKVEFLVSFYNNEISEKSEIFDDQFSVERPDGSNFTLKIRSTKLEDSAMYFCASKRQANQPQHFGDGTRLSIL.

The rearrangement uses TRBV9 and TRBJ2-2; D is perhaps TRBD2 (6 bases). CDR1 is SGDLS, CDR2 YYNGEE, per germline. The CDR3 consists of 15 residues. Trimming cost V 0 bases and J 6 bases, with 12 bases left between them. CDR3 amino acids: CASSVATSIAGELFF. For the CDR3, the DNA is TGTGCCAGCAGCGTAGCTACTAGCATCGCCGGGGAGCTGTTTTTT.

This chain joins TRBV6-5 and TRBJ2-5, with 7 positions matching TRBD1. Trimming removed 7 bases from V and 2 bases from J; junction bases left unmatched: 10. The CDR3 has 15 residues. Looked up from germline, CDR1 is MNHEY and CDR2 is SVGAGI. In DNA form, the CDR3 reads TGTGCCAGCACCTCTCGGACAGGTGCACAAGAGACCCAGTACTTC. Encoded protein: CASTSRTGAQETQYF.

This chain links TRBV5-1 with TRBJ2-7, with a weak D call TRBD2 (5 bases). Germline-derived CDR1 and CDR2 are SGHRS and YFSETQ. This CDR3 comprises 13 residues. Trimming removed 4 bases from V and 6 bases from J, with 14 bases in between. The CDR3 sequence: CASSLTRLGEQYF. The CDR3 DNA reads TGCGCCAGCAGCCTCACTAGGCTAGGCGAGCAGTACTTC.

The CDR3 region is CASSLYSNQPQHF. CDR3 DNA: TGCGCCAGCAGCTTATATAGCAATCAGCCCCAGCATTTT. This chain links TRBV5-1 with TRBJ1-5, with unresolved D. The V gene's germline CDR1 is SGHRS and CDR2 YFSETQ. This CDR3 is 13 amino acids long. V gave up 2 bases and J gave up 0 bases, with 3 bases separating them.

The rearrangement joins TRBV18 to TRBJ2-4, with 12 positions matching TRBD2. After removal of 6 bases from V and 0 bases from J, the junction contained 15 bases not matched to a gene. This CDR3 has 20 amino acids. Germline CDR1 reads KGHSH; CDR2 reads LQKENI. The CDR3 DNA reads as TGTGCCAGCTCCCTGAAATTGACTAGCGGGAGCTTACTAGCCAAAAACATTCAGTACTTC. It codes for CASSLKLTSGSLLAKNIQYF.

About this clone: The sample has other DNA sequences that encode this CDR3 too. The chain uses TRBV2 and TRBJ2-1; 8 nucleotides agree with TRBD1. Germline V gives CDR1 SNHLY, CDR2 FYNNEI. V gave up 4 bases and J gave up 7 bases; unmatched junction bases: 0. The CDR3 is made up of 12 amino acids. In nucleotides, the CDR3 is TGTGCCAGCAGTGGGACAGGGAATGAGCAGTTCTTC. Protein: CASSGTGNEQFF.

This clone was found once. This chain joins TRBV3-1 (or the pseudogene TRBV3-2) and TRBJ2-7, with D perhaps matching TRBD1 (5 bases). Germline CDR1 and CDR2: LGHDT and YNNKEL (reference sequence). V lost 4 bases and J 4 bases, leaving 11 bases between the germline ends. There are 13 residues in the CDR3. CDR3 in amino acids: CASSLAQGYEQYF. CDR3 bases: TGTGCCAGCAGCCTGGCTCAGGGTTACGAGCAGTACTTC.

This chain links TRBV11-3 with TRBJ2-7; TRBD2 might be the D (5 bases). The CDR3 has 13 amino acids. Germline CDR1 is SGHNT and CDR2 is YENEEA. V lost 1 base and J lost 4, with 8 bases in between. The CDR3 region has the DNA TGTGCCAGCAGCTTAGGGGGAGAGTACGAGCAGTACTTC. Encoded protein: CASSLGGEYEQYF.

The chain recombines TRBV5-4 with TRBJ2-3; 9 bases line up with TRBD2. V lost 4 bases, J lost 3 bases, and 9 bases stayed unmatched. This CDR3 contains 16 residues. Germline CDR1 and CDR2: SGHNT and YYREEE (reference sequence). CDR3: CASSLEVAGVTDTQYF. For the CDR3, the DNA is TGTGCCAGCAGCCTGGAGGTAGCGGGAGTAACAGATACGCAGTATTTT.

This sequence joins TRBV2 and TRBJ1-6, with 8 bases lining up with TRBD1. The germline V gene encodes CDR1 SNHLY and CDR2 FYNNEI. The V segment lost 7 bases and the J segment 0 bases; nucleotides outside the gene matches: 11. The CDR3 covers 18 residues. The CDR3 bases are TGTGCCAGCAACCCGGGACAGGTTTTGGTCTCCTATAATTCACCCCTCCACTTT. Translating gives CASNPGQVLVSYNSPLHF.

The J gene is TRBJ2-1, the V gene TRBV14; TRBD2 aligns across 13 bases. The CDR3 extends over 17 amino acids. Per the germline V gene, CDR1 is SGHDN and CDR2 is FVKESK. Trimming removed 1 base from V and 8 bases from J; junction bases left unmatched: 8. CDR3 in amino acids: CASSQGRTSGSEDEQFF. The DNA for the CDR3 is TGTGCCAGCAGCCAAGGCAGGACTAGCGGGAGTGAGGATGAGCAGTTCTTC.

The chain carries TRBV10-3 and TRBJ1-5, with 7 bases matching TRBD1. This CDR3 spans 15 amino acids. The V segment lost 1 base and the J segment 7 bases; nucleotides outside the gene matches: 7. Germline CDR1 ENHRY, CDR2 SYGVKD. The CDR3: CAISEFSTGVQPQHF. CDR3 bases: TGTGCCATCAGTGAGTTCTCCACAGGGGTCCAGCCCCAGCATTTT.